This T cell receptor beta chain was recorded in a study of patients and donors after allogeneic stem cell transplantation. TCRdb recomputed calls from the RT-PCR reads with MiXCR, one row per CDR3 protein. The data show 150,000 to 200,000 distinct CDR3 sequences, with approximately 30% seen just once and approximately 3.5% held by the top ten. This clonotype showed up just once. The receptor was isolated from a human donor who was either an allogeneic HSCT recipient or a stem cell or donor lymphocyte infusion donor (not recorded which). It is not recorded whose cells these are; they may come from a transplant donor. The specimen was blood, either unsorted or a sorted T cell fraction (not recorded which).

CDR3 amino acids: CASSRRREGHNEQFF. Here the CDR3 DNA reads TGTGCCAGCAGTAGGCGGCGGGAGGGCCACAATGAGCAGTTCTTC. V and J are TRBV27 and TRBJ2-1; 9 bases fit TRBD2. The CDR3 loop spans 15 amino acids. V was clipped by 5 bases and J by 5 bases; unmatched bases: 7. In germline, CDR1 is MNHEY, CDR2 SMNVEV (reference sequence).